This TCR beta chain came from a study of T cells in Graves' hyperthyroidism and ophthalmopathy. The V gene end was trimmed by 5 bases and the J gene end by 8 bases; junction bases not matched to a gene: 5. This CDR3 contains 14 residues. Germline loops: CDR1 DFQATT, CDR2 SNEGSKA (reference sequence). This clonotype was counted at least ten times. What it binds is unknown. TCR beta CDR3 region amplification was performed from RNA transcripts. During a first-round RT-PCR of the TCR CDR3, the HTBI primer set was used. TCRdb re-called the multiplex PCR reads through MiXCR, storing one row per CDR3 protein. The table lists hundreds of thousands of distinct CDR3 sequences, about 14% of them singletons. Study-wide results and caveats: Most thyroid-expanded clonotypes above 0.001 were also found in blood.

The blood sample predates any ophthalmopathy symptoms, coming from first hyperthyroidism diagnosis. The TCR originated in a woman aged 30 to 39 with Graves' hyperthyroidism that later progressed to Graves' ophthalmopathy. V gene TRBV20-1 combines with J gene TRBJ2-1; 14 bases match TRBD2. Material: blood. The CDR3 DNA reads as TGCAGTGCTTCCCCGGGACTAGCGGGAGATGAGCAGTTCTTC. Protein sequence: CSASPGLAGDEQFF.